The 19 T cell receptor beta chains below come from one sample, sequenced in a study of regulatory T cells in long-lasting Graves disease. Time point described: newly diagnosed GD, antithyroid drugs for less than 3 months. PBMCs provided the RNA from which the TCR library was made. Arm-PCR of CDR3 regions and iRepertoire HTBI primers were the basis on which TCR beta libraries were built. Each CDR3 protein is one row after TCRdb ran MiXCR on the multiplex PCR reads. Found here are about 540,000 distinct CDR3 sequences, roughly 12% of them singletons; the top ten hold 10%. The sample was also reused in another study, on T cells in Graves' hyperthyroidism and ophthalmopathy.

This specimen consisted of peripheral blood mononuclear cells (PBMCs), obtained at new diagnosis, from a patient treated with antithyroid drugs. These receptors all come from a man aged 25 to 40 with Graves disease.

This clonotype was seen many times. The genes are TRBV3-1 and TRBJ1-1, with TRBD1 matching over 8 bases. Germline loops: CDR1 LGHDT, CDR2 YNNKEL (reference sequence). V was clipped by 3 bases and J by 12 bases; unmatched bases: 3. There are 11 residues in the CDR3. CDR3 nucleotides: TGTGCCAGCAGCCAGGACAGGGAGTCTTTCTTT. Its translation is CASSQDRESFF.

The chain couples TRBV13 to TRBJ2-1; 13 nucleotides line up with TRBD2. The CDR3 contains 16 residues. V shed 5 bases and J 9 bases; nucleotides not matched to a gene: 10. Germline-derived CDR1 and CDR2 are PRHDT and FYEKMQ (reference sequence). The CDR3 DNA reads as TGTGCCAGCAGCGCACGGACTAGCGGGAGTGAACTTGAGCAGTTCTTC. Residues: CASSARTSGSELEQFF.

This clonotype was observed a few times. The chain uses TRBV19 and TRBJ2-5; 9 nucleotides line up with TRBD2. The J call may be wrong; the DNA end is better matched by TRBJ2-1. This CDR3 contains 16 residues. The germline V gene has CDR1 LNHDA and CDR2 SQIVND (reference sequence). CDR3 bases: TGTGCCAGTACCGCCCATAGCGGGAGTGGGAGGCATGAGCAGTTCTTC. It codes for CASTAHSGSGRHEQFF.

In its sample, this clonotype was seen many times. This CDR3 is CSARSGYEQYF. The CDR3 DNA is TGCAGTGCTCGTAGCGGATACGAGCAGTACTTC. J is TRBJ2-7 and V is TRBV20-1; D may be TRBD2 (6 bases). Germline-derived CDR1 and CDR2 are DFQATT and SNEGSKA (reference sequence). V lost 5 bases and J 4 bases, leaving 9 bases between the germline ends. This CDR3 comprises 11 residues.

The chain has TRBV19 and TRBJ1-2; no definite D call. V shed 7 bases and J shed 5 bases, with 8 bases lying between them. Germline V lookup: CDR1 LNHDA, CDR2 SQIVND (reference sequence). The CDR3 contains 11 residues. The CDR3 nucleotides are TGTGCCAGTAACCCAGGTTATGGCTACACCTTC. Residues: CASNPGYGYTF.

At least ten counts were recorded for this clonotype. This chain uses TRBV12-3 or TRBV12-4 with TRBJ2-3; D possibly corresponds to TRBD2 (5 bases). The CDR3 consists of 12 residues. V was shortened by 3 bases and J by 5 bases, with 6 bases between the two germline ends. The CDR3 DNA follows: TGTGCCAGCAGTTTGAGGGAAGATACGCAGTATTTT. As protein: CASSLREDTQYF.

This clonotype was counted ten times or more. V and J are TRBV24-1 and TRBJ1-4, with D unclear. Trimming cost V 6 bases and J 4 bases, with 11 bases left between them. From germline, CDR1 is KGHDR and CDR2 SFDVKD. CDR3 length: 14 amino acids. CDR3 sequence: CATSSAGNNEKLFF. The CDR3 nucleotides are TGTGCCACCAGTTCGGCGGGTAATAATGAAAAACTGTTTTTT.

This clonotype was detected only a few times. The rearrangement links TRBV28 to TRBJ2-3, with 7 nucleotides matching TRBD2. The V gene's germline CDR1 is MDHEN and CDR2 SYDVKM. The CDR3 sequence is 15 residues long. Trimming at V came to 8 bases and at J to 3 bases, leaving 11 bases not matched to a gene. The CDR3 here is CASGNGGGGTDTQYF. The DNA of the CDR3 is TGTGCCAGCGGTAACGGCGGGGGTGGGACAGATACGCAGTATTTT. The whole variable domain, filled in from reference TRBV28 and TRBJ2-3, reads DVKVTQSSRYLVKRTGEKVFLECVQDMDHENMFWYRQDPGLGLRLIYFSYDVKMKEKGDIPEGYSVSREKKERFSLILESASTNQTSMYLCASGNGGGGTDTQYFGPGTRLTVL.

This clonotype was found many times. CDR3: CASNAVQNTEAFF. The CDR3, as DNA: TGTGCCAGCAATGCAGTCCAGAACACTGAAGCTTTCTTT. The rearrangement uses TRBV9 and TRBJ1-1; D ambiguous. The CDR3 covers 13 residues. Germline loops: CDR1 SGDLS, CDR2 YYNGEE. Trimming pared 6 bases from V and 1 base from J, leaving 10 bases between.

This clonotype was counted ten times or more. This rearrangement joins TRBV12-5 to TRBJ2-7; a possible D gene is TRBD2 (5 bases). Germline assignment: CDR1 LGHNT and CDR2 FRNRAP. This CDR3 region has 15 residues. V was trimmed by 5 bases and J by 4 bases, leaving 18 bases between them. The CDR3 coding sequence is TGTGCTAGTGGTACGACTAATGAGGCCAGGTACGAGCAGTACTTC. It specifies CASGTTNEARYEQYF. The variable domain in full, with the rest retrieved from reference TRBV12-5 and TRBJ2-7, is DARVTQTPRHKVTEMGQEVTMRCQPILGHNTVFWYRQTMMQGLELLAYFRNRAPLDDSGMPKDRFSAEMPDATLATLKIQPSEPRDSAVYFCASGTTNEARYEQYFGPGTRLTVT.

Worth noting for this clonotype: A much larger clone sits a single nucleotide away, making a read error possible. This sequence joins TRBV24-1 and TRBJ2-5; D might be TRBD2 (6 bases). Trimming removed 5 bases at V and 4 bases at J, with 10 bases between. This CDR3 has 13 amino acids. Germline CDR1 reads KGHDR; CDR2 reads SFDVKD. The CDR3: CATSVSGPETQYF. CDR3 coding DNA: TGTGCCACCAGTGTTAGCGGCCCAGAGACCCAGTACTTC.

This clonotype was recorded a few times. J is TRBJ2-6 and V is TRBV5-1; D ambiguous. V gave up 4 bases and J gave up 2 bases, with 10 bases separating them. Germline CDR1 and CDR2: SGHRS and YFSETQ. The CDR3 has 15 residues. CDR3 amino acids: CASSVERPGANVLTF. CDR3 sequence (DNA): TGCGCCAGCAGCGTGGAACGTCCTGGGGCCAACGTCCTGACTTTC.

This clonotype has ten or more counts. The chain combines TRBV6-2 or TRBV6-3 with TRBJ1-4; 8 bases map to TRBD1. V was clipped by 5 bases and J by 0 bases; unmatched bases: 2. The CDR3 covers 15 residues. Per the germline V gene, CDR1 is MNHEY and CDR2 is SVGEGT. The CDR3 is CASSTGGSTNEKLFF. CDR3 nucleotide sequence: TGTGCCAGCAGTACAGGGGGTTCAACTAATGAAAAACTGTTTTTT.

This sequence joins TRBV27 and TRBJ2-1; TRBD2 agrees at 9 bases. Germline V lookup: CDR1 MNHEY, CDR2 SMNVEV (reference sequence). The CDR3 is made up of 14 amino acids. J was trimmed by 5 bases and V by 7 bases; bases with no gene match: 6. The CDR3 spells CASTRLAGNNEQFF. The CDR3 DNA sequence: TGTGCCAGCACCCGGCTAGCGGGAAACAATGAGCAGTTCTTC.

The J gene is TRBJ2-5, the V gene TRBV3-1, with D tentatively TRBD2 (6 bases). The germline V gene encodes CDR1 LGHDT and CDR2 YNNKEL (reference sequence). V lost 4 bases, J lost 5 bases, and 17 bases lay in between. The CDR3 has 15 amino acids. CDR3 region: CASSLLRGTAETQYF. DNA of the CDR3: TGTGCCAGCAGCCTTCTCCGGGGGACCGCGGAGACCCAGTACTTC.

Many counts were recorded for this clonotype. This chain links TRBV10-3 with TRBJ1-2; D perhaps matches TRBD1 (6 bases). Trimming shortened V by 7 bases and J by 6 bases, and 15 bases separated the two germline ends. The CDR3 is 13 amino acids. Germline V gene data show CDR1 as ENHRY and CDR2 as SYGVKD. CDR3 in DNA: TGTGCCATCAAAGAGGGCAGGGGTGATGGCTACACCTTC. Translation: CAIKEGRGDGYTF.

This clonotype came up many times. This chain connects TRBV12-3 or TRBV12-4 to TRBJ1-1; D gene unclear. This CDR3 is 14 amino acids long. V lost 3 bases to trimming and J lost 1 base, with 9 bases between them. CDR3 region: CASSFGDTNTEAFF. Written as DNA, the CDR3 is TGTGCCAGCAGTTTTGGTGATACGAACACTGAAGCTTTCTTT.

About this clonotype itself: A junction boundary mismatches the germline segment, possibly from a read error. This chain connects TRBV20-1 to TRBJ1-5, with 11 bases that match TRBD1. The CDR3 is made up of 14 amino acids. The germline CDR1 and CDR2 sequences are DFQATT and SNEGSKA (reference sequence). CDR3 in amino acids: CSAPGQGGNQLQHF. DNA of the CDR3: TGCAGTGCCCCGGGACAGGGGGGCAATCAGCTCCAGCATTTT.

This clonotype was seen many times. The chain joins TRBV7-6 to TRBJ2-2, with 8 bases that match TRBD2. Germline CDR1 is SGHVS and CDR2 is FNYEAQ. This CDR3 spans 15 amino acids. The V and J ends lost 8 bases and 7 bases, in that order; junction bases with no gene match: 12. CDR3 region: CASQNSGISNGELFF. DNA of the CDR3: TGTGCCAGCCAAAATAGCGGGATCTCCAACGGGGAGCTGTTTTTT.